This TCR beta chain was sequenced in a study of cytomegalovirus exposure and HLA in healthy donors. Study summary: The approximately 110 validation repertoires used the same platform as the roughly 670 first-cohort repertoires, a later analysis reported.

Assay: immunoSEQ multiplex PCR; the TCRdb copy retains only in-frame clones and omits some. The sample holds about 110,000 clones, about nine tenths seen once. There are 15 residues in the CDR3. The germline gives CDR1 MNHEY, CDR2 SVGAGI. V was clipped by 6 bases and J by 0 bases, with 9 bases between them. This TCR came from a woman between 18 and 29 years old in good health and CMV-seronegative. The sample comprised PBMCs. The V and J genes are TRBV6-5 and TRBJ2-6; D may be TRBD2 (5 bases). CDR3 in DNA: TGTGCCAGCAGCGGGATCAGCTCTGGGGCCAACGTCCTGACTTTC. Amino acid sequence: CASSGISSGANVLTF.